This T cell receptor (beta chain) was found in a study of OX40 agonist ivuxolimab in advanced cancers. The repertoire was sequenced with immunoSEQ multiplex PCR; TCRdb's copy has only in-frame clones and lacks some. The data hold 95,000 to 100,000 clones, with roughly 80% observed a single time. The V gene lost 6 bases and the J gene lost 7 bases, with 12 bases spanning the gap. This CDR3 has 13 amino acids. Germline loops: CDR1 SNHLY, CDR2 FYNNEI. The sample in question was CD4+ or CD8+ T cells sorted from blood, obtained in a trial of the OX40 agonist ivuxolimab. The rearrangement joins TRBV2 to TRBJ1-4; no reliable D call. The clonotype comes from an adult with an advanced solid tumor such as melanoma, head and neck, liver or kidney cancer. In nucleotides, the CDR3 is TGTGCCAGCAGGGCGTCCAACCTTGAAAAACTGTTTTTT. Protein sequence: CASRASNLEKLFF.